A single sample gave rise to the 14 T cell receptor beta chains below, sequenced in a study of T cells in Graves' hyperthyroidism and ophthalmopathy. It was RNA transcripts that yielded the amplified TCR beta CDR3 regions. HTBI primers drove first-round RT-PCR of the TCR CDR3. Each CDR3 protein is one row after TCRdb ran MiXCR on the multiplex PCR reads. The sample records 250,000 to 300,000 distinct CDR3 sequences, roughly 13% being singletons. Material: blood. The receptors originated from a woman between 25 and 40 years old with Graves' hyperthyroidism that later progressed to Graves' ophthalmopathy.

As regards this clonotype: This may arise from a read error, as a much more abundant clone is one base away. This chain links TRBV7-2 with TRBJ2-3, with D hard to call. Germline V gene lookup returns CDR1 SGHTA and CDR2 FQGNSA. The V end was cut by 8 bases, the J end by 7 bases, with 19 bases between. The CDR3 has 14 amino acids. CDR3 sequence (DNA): TGTGCCAGCGGCTCCTACACCCACATACATACGCAGTATTTT. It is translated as CASGSYTHIHTQYF.

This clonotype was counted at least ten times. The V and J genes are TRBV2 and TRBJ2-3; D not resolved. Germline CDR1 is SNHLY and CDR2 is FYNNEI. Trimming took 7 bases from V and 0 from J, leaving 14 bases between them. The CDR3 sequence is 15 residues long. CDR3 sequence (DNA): TGTGCCAGCAATCCAAGGACGGCTAGCACAGATACGCAGTATTTT. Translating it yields CASNPRTASTDTQYF.

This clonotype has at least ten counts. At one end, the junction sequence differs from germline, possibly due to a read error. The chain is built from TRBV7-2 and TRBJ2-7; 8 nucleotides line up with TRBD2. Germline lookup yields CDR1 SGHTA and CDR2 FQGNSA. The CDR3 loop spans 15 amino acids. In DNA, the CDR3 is TGTGCCAGCAGCTTGATCAGCGGGAGCTCCCACGAGCAGTACTTC. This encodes CASSLISGSSHEQYF.

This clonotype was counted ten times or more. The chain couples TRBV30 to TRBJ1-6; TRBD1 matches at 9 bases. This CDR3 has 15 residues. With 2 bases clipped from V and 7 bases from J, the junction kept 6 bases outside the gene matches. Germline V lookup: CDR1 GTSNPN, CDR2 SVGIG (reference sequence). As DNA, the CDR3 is TGTGCCTGGAGTTTTACAGGGGGCACGAATTCACCCCTCCACTTT. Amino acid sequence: CAWSFTGGTNSPLHF.

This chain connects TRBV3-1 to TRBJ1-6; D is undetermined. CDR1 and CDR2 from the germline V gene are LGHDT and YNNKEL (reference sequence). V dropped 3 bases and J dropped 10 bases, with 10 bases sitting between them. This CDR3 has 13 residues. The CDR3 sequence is CASSQEARSPLHF. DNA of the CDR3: TGTGCCAGCAGCCAGGAGGCTCGGTCACCCCTCCACTTT.

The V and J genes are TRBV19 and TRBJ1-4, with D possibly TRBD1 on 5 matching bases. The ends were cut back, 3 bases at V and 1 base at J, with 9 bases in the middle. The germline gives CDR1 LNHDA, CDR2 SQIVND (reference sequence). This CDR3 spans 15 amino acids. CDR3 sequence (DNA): TGTGCCAGTAGTATGATCCAGGGAACTAATGAAAAACTGTTTTTT. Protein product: CASSMIQGTNEKLFF.

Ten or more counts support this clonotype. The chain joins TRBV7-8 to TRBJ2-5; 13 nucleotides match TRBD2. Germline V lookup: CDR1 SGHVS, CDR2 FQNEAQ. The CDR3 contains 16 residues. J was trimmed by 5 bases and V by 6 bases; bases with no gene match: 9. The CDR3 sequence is CASRGRLAGGWETQYF. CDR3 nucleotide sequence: TGTGCCAGCAGGGGGCGACTAGCGGGAGGTTGGGAGACCCAGTACTTC.

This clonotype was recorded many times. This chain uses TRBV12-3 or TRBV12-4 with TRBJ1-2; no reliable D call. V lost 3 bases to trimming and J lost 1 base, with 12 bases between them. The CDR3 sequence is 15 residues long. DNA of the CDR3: TGTGCCAGCAGTTTTGGGGAGGAGATTAACTATGGCTACACCTTC. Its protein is CASSFGEEINYGYTF.

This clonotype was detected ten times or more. CDR3 protein: CASSTQGVTNNEQFF. CDR3 in DNA: TGTGCCAGTAGTACACAGGGGGTGACCAACAATGAGCAGTTCTTC. The chain has TRBV19 and TRBJ2-1; TRBD1 matches at 8 bases. This CDR3 has 15 residues. V was clipped by 4 bases and J by 5 bases; unmatched bases: 7. CDR1 LNHDA and CDR2 SQIVND come from the germline V gene (reference sequence).

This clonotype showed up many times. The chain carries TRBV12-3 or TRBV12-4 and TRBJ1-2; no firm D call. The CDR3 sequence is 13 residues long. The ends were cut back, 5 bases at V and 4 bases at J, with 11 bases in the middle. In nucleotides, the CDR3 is TGTGCCAGCAGTGGAGCCCGCTTCTATGGCTACACCTTC. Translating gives CASSGARFYGYTF.

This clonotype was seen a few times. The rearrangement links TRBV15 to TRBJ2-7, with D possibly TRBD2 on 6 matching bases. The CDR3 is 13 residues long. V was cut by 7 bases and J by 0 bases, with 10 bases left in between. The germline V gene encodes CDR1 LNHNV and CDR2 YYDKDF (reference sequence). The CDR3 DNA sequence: TGTGCCACCACCGTCGGGAGCTCCTACGAGCAGTACTTC. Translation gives CATTVGSSYEQYF.

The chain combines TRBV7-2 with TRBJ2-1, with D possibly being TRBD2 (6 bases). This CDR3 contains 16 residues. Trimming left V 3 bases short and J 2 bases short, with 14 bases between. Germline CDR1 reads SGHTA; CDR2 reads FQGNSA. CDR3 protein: CASSFRRDWAYNEQFF. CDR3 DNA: TGTGCCAGCAGCTTTCGCCGGGACTGGGCCTACAATGAGCAGTTCTTC.

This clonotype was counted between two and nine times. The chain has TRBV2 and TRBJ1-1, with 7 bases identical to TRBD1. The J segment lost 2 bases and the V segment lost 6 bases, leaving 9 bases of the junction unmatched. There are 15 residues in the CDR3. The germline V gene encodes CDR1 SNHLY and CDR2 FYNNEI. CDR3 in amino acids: CASRGATGINTEAFF. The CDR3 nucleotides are TGTGCCAGCAGGGGGGCGACAGGGATAAACACTGAAGCTTTCTTT.

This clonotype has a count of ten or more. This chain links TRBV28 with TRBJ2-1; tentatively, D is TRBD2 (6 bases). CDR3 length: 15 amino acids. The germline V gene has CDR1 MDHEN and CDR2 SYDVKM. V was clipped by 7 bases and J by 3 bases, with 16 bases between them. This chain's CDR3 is CASTPAGINYNEQFF. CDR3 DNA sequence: TGTGCCAGCACCCCCGCGGGAATAAACTACAATGAGCAGTTCTTC.